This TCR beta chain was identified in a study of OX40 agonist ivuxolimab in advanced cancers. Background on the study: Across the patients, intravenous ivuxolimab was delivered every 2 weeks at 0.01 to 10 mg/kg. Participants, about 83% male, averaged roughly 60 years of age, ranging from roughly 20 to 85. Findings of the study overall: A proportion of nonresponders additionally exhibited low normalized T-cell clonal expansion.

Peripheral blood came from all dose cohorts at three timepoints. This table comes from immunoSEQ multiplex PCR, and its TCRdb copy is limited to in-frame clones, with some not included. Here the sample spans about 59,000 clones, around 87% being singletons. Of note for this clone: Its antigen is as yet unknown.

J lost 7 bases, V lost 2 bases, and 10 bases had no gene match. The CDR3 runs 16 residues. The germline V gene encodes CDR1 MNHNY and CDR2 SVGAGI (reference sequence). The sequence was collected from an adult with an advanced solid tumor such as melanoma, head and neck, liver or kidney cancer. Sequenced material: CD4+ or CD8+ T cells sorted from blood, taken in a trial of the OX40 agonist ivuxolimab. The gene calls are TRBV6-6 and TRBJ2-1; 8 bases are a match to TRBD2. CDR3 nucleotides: TGTGCCAGCAGTTACCCAAAAGCGGGAGTAAGGAATGAGCAGTTCTTC. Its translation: CASSYPKAGVRNEQFF.